The clone carrying this T cell receptor beta chain occurred a few times. Its antigen is not known. Each CDR3 protein is one row after TCRdb ran MiXCR on the reads. This table holds some 800,000 distinct CDR3 sequences, 32% found once. The germline V gene has CDR1 LGHNA and CDR2 YSLEER. The CDR3 extends over 16 amino acids. Trimming removed 0 bases at V and 2 bases at J, with 13 bases between. The data were obtained in a study of T cell repertoires in cytomegalovirus infection. Study as a whole: Through public TCR beta signatures, both CMV infection and matching HLA type were indicated.

This TCR came from a human donor in good health (CMV status not recorded). Some clones in this sample may be carry-over from other donors' samples. The V gene is TRBV4-3, the J gene TRBJ2-5; perhaps TRBD1 as D (6 bases). The specimen comprised cultured CD8+ T cells from PBMCs, sampled from culture after CMV antigen stimulation. CDR3 loop: CASSQDGGPLQETQYF. DNA of the CDR3: TGCGCCAGCAGCCAAGATGGGGGCCCGCTGCAAGAGACCCAGTACTTC.